Each of the 32 T cell receptor beta chains below was sequenced from the same sample in a study of cytomegalovirus exposure and HLA in healthy donors. In the PCR, 60 Vbeta and 13 Jbeta primers were used. Assay: immunoSEQ multiplex PCR; the TCRdb copy retains only in-frame clones and omits some. The sample records about 85,000 clones, about 80% being singletons. The sequenced sample consisted of PBMCs. These receptors originate from a man aged 45-65 years in good health and CMV-seropositive.

This clone has only a few counts. The rearrangement joins TRBV29-1 to TRBJ2-2; possibly TRBD2 for D (6 bases). CDR1 SQVTM and CDR2 ANQGSEA come from the germline V gene. The CDR3 loop spans 12 amino acids. The V end was cut by 6 bases, the J end by 6 bases, with 11 bases between. The CDR3 spells CSVTGGAGELFF. CDR3 DNA: TGCAGCGTGACTGGCGGGGCCGGGGAGCTGTTTTTT.

Here the CDR3 DNA reads TGTGCCAGTAGTCTTCATACAGGGACGGGGTTTAACTACGAGCAGTACTTC. It is translated as CASSLHTGTGFNYEQYF. The chain recombines TRBV19 with TRBJ2-7, with D maybe TRBD1 (6 bases). This CDR3 contains 17 residues. V dropped 5 bases and J dropped 3 bases, with 23 bases sitting between them. Germline values: CDR1 LNHDA, CDR2 SQIVND (reference sequence).

The rearrangement uses TRBV25-1 and TRBJ2-1; 9 bases map to TRBD2. The V gene's germline CDR1 is MGHDK and CDR2 SYGVNS. Trimming cost V 2 bases and J 6 bases; bases outside gene matches: 5. The CDR3 spans 15 residues. The CDR3 spells CASSEHGGRVNEQFF. The CDR3 region has the DNA TGTGCCAGCAGTGAACACGGCGGGAGGGTCAATGAGCAGTTCTTC.

This chain links TRBV15 with TRBJ2-7; the match to TRBD2 covers 10 bases. Losses at the gene ends were 0 bases for V and 5 bases for J; bases not matched to a gene: 7. The CDR3 consists of 16 residues. From germline, CDR1 is LNHNV and CDR2 YYDKDF (reference sequence). DNA of the CDR3: TGTGCCACCAGCAGAGATCTAGCGGGAGTCTCGGACGAGCAGTACTTC. Its translation is CATSRDLAGVSDEQYF.

The chain couples TRBV7-2 to TRBJ2-3; 9 bases align to TRBD2. Germline CDR1 SGHTA, CDR2 FQGNSA. The CDR3 runs 15 residues. Trimming cost V 1 base and J 3 bases; bases outside gene matches: 2. This chain's CDR3 is CASSLGGRATDTQYF. In DNA form, the CDR3 reads TGTGCCAGCAGCTTAGGCGGGAGGGCTACAGATACGCAGTATTTT.

The chain carries TRBV11-1 and TRBJ1-2, with 8 bases identical to TRBD1. The CDR3 totals 15 residues. From germline, CDR1 is SGHAT and CDR2 FQDESV (reference sequence). V shed 5 bases and J 4 bases; nucleotides not matched to a gene: 9. This CDR3 is CASSRTGLFAYGYTF. In nucleotides, the CDR3 is TGTGCCAGCAGCCGGACAGGGCTGTTCGCCTATGGCTACACCTTC.

The rearrangement uses TRBV5-4 and TRBJ1-2; 8 bases match TRBD1. V lost 4 bases to trimming and J lost 6 bases; unmatched junction nucleotides: 11. The germline CDR1 and CDR2 sequences are SGHNT and YYREEE (reference sequence). This CDR3 is built from 15 residues. The CDR3 region is CASSIQAGGTDGYTF. The CDR3 nucleotides are TGTGCCAGCAGCATCCAAGCAGGGGGCACGGATGGCTACACCTTC.

V and J are TRBV19 and TRBJ1-5; 10 nucleotides agree with TRBD1. V shed 4 bases, J shed 6 bases, and the junction held 6 bases outside the gene matches. This CDR3 spans 15 amino acids. Germline lookup yields CDR1 LNHDA and CDR2 SQIVND (reference sequence). In DNA form, the CDR3 reads TGTGCCAGTAGTACCGGGACAGGGGTCTTTCAGCCCCAGCATTTT. This gives the protein CASSTGTGVFQPQHF.

There are a few counts of this clone. The CDR3 nucleotides are TGTGCCAGCAGTGACCGACTAGCGCTACGAAGCAGTCAGTACTTC. Amino acids: CASSDRLALRSSQYF. This chain connects TRBV2 to TRBJ2-4; 8 bases map to TRBD2. Germline CDR1 and CDR2: SNHLY and FYNNEI. This CDR3 has 15 amino acids. V gave up 3 bases and J gave up 12 bases; unmatched junction bases: 13.

The CDR3 DNA follows: TGTGCCAGCAGCCTGATCCCGGGAGCCGTCTCTGGAAACACCATATATTTT. This gives the protein CASSLIPGAVSGNTIYF. The chain links TRBV7-9 to TRBJ1-3; D uncertain. Trimming stripped 5 bases from V and 0 bases from J, with 17 bases between. CDR3 length: 17 residues. Germline CDR1 and CDR2: SEHNR and FQNEAQ (reference sequence).

V usage is TRBV7-2 and J usage is TRBJ2-1, with TRBD1 matching 12 bases. V shed 5 bases, J shed 7 bases, and the junction held 15 bases outside the gene matches. Germline CDR1 is SGHTA and CDR2 is FQGNSA. The CDR3 runs 18 residues. The chain's CDR3 is CASSKGQGANVLGNEQFF. DNA for the CDR3: TGTGCCAGCAGCAAGGGACAGGGGGCTAATGTTTTGGGTAATGAGCAGTTCTTC.

The chain uses TRBV9 and TRBJ1-4; D perhaps matches TRBD1 (6 bases). The V end lost 0 bases, the J end lost 5 bases, and 11 bases lay between the germline ends. Germline V gene lookup returns CDR1 SGDLS and CDR2 YYNGEE. The CDR3 sequence is 15 residues long. The CDR3 DNA reads TGTGCCAGCAGCGTAGGCGACAGGAGGAATGAAAAACTGTTTTTT. It specifies CASSVGDRRNEKLFF. Using reference TRBV9 and TRBJ1-4 for the parts outside the CDR3, the full variable domain is DSGVTQTPKHLITATGQRVTLRCSPRSGDLSVYWYQQSLDQGLQFLIQYYNGEERAKGNILERFSAQQFPDLHSELNLSSLELGDSALYFCASSVGDRRNEKLFFGSGTQLSVL.

The rearrangement joins TRBV7-9 to TRBJ2-2; the D gene is possibly TRBD2 (5 bases). The length of the CDR3 is 14 residues. Per germline, CDR1 SEHNR and CDR2 FQNEAQ (reference sequence). V dropped 2 bases and J dropped 6 bases, with 10 bases sitting between them. DNA of the CDR3: TGTGCCAGCAGCTTAACGGGGTCCGCCGGGGAGCTGTTTTTT. Translating gives CASSLTGSAGELFF.

V and J are TRBV6-6 and TRBJ1-4; D possibly corresponds to TRBD1 (5 bases). The CDR3 spans 15 residues. Germline lookup yields CDR1 MNHNY and CDR2 SVGAGI (reference sequence). The V end was cut by 5 bases, the J end by 3 bases, with 13 bases between. CDR3 in DNA: TGTGCCAGCAGTCCCCCGGGGGGTTCTAATGAAAAACTGTTTTTT. Its protein is CASSPPGGSNEKLFF.

This clone turned up a few times. The V and J genes are TRBV30 and TRBJ2-5, with D maybe TRBD2 (5 bases). Germline lookup yields CDR1 GTSNPN and CDR2 SVGIG (reference sequence). Deletions cut 0 bases from V and 4 bases from J, with 9 bases between. The CDR3 runs 13 residues. This CDR3 reads CAWSVPGIETQYF. The CDR3 DNA follows: TGTGCCTGGAGTGTACCCGGGATAGAGACCCAGTACTTC.

The chain carries TRBV29-1 and TRBJ2-2; no definite D call. V lost 3 bases and J 4 bases, leaving 9 bases between the germline ends. The CDR3 sequence is 13 residues long. Germline V gives CDR1 SQVTM, CDR2 ANQGSEA. The CDR3 loop is CSVDWRSTGELFF. CDR3 nucleotide sequence: TGCAGCGTTGATTGGCGGAGCACCGGGGAGCTGTTTTTT.

V and J are TRBV6-5 and TRBJ2-7; 7 positions match TRBD2. J gave up 5 bases and V 0 bases, and 7 bases lay outside the gene matches. The CDR3 contains 15 residues. CDR1 and CDR2 (germline): MNHEY, SVGAGI. Written as DNA, the CDR3 is TGTGCCAGCAGTTACTCGTATGGGGGGGAGGACGAGCAGTACTTC. Its translation is CASSYSYGGEDEQYF.

V gene TRBV19 combines with J gene TRBJ1-2; TRBD1 matches 9 bases. The CDR3 covers 17 residues. Germline trimming cut 7 bases from V and 2 bases from J; bases unmatched to any gene: 14. Germline assignment: CDR1 LNHDA and CDR2 SQIVND (reference sequence). This chain's CDR3 is CASTNAVYRGQNYGYTF. The CDR3 nucleotides read TGTGCCAGTACCAACGCGGTCTACAGGGGGCAAAACTATGGCTACACCTTC.

The V and J genes are TRBV15 and TRBJ1-5; TRBD1 is a possible D gene (5 bases). Deletions cut 5 bases from V and 5 bases from J, with 10 bases between. The germline V gene has CDR1 LNHNV and CDR2 YYDKDF (reference sequence). The CDR3 contains 13 residues. The CDR3 loop is CATSGAGDQPQHF. In DNA form, the CDR3 reads TGTGCCACCAGCGGGGCGGGGGATCAGCCCCAGCATTTT.

This sequence joins TRBV7-2 and TRBJ2-1; 7 bases are a match to TRBD1. V lost 5 bases to trimming and J lost 5 bases; unmatched junction nucleotides: 9. CDR1 is SGHTA and CDR2 is FQGNSA in the germline V gene. The CDR3 is 15 amino acids. CDR3 DNA sequence: TGTGCCAGCAGCCAGACAGGGACCTACCACAATGAGCAGTTCTTC. Translation: CASSQTGTYHNEQFF.

The J gene is TRBJ1-5, the V gene TRBV6-5; TRBD1 matches 7 bases. The trim removed 6 bases at V and 7 bases at J, leaving 9 bases unmatched. The CDR3 consists of 14 residues. Per germline, CDR1 MNHEY and CDR2 SVGAGI. The CDR3 DNA is TGTGCCAGCAGCCGACAGGGTCCGGGGCAGCCCCAGCATTTT. Translation: CASSRQGPGQPQHF.

The V and J genes are TRBV4-1 and TRBJ1-2; TRBD1 might be the D (5 bases). The V gene lost 6 bases and the J gene lost 0 bases, with 20 bases spanning the gap. Per germline, CDR1 MGHRA and CDR2 YSYEKL. The CDR3 contains 17 residues. The CDR3 loop is CASRHPPLGGANYGYTF. CDR3 coding DNA: TGCGCCAGCAGGCACCCGCCCCTCGGGGGTGCTAACTATGGCTACACCTTC.

This rearrangement joins TRBV30 to TRBJ1-3; D is unresolved. V lost 5 bases and J 1 base, leaving 18 bases between the germline ends. Germline V gene lookup returns CDR1 GTSNPN and CDR2 SVGIG (reference sequence). This CDR3 comprises 16 residues. The DNA of the CDR3 is TGTGCCTGGGGCGGCCCCCCGGGAACTTCTGGAAACACCATATATTTT. Translated, it gives CAWGGPPGTSGNTIYF.

The V gene is TRBV4-1, the J gene TRBJ2-3; 13 nucleotides line up with TRBD2. Per germline, CDR1 MGHRA and CDR2 YSYEKL. The V segment lost 4 bases and the J segment 6 bases; nucleotides outside the gene matches: 7. The CDR3 runs to 16 residues. The chain's CDR3 is CASSLRLAGGKDTQYF. CDR3 bases: TGCGCCAGCAGCCTTAGACTAGCGGGAGGAAAGGATACGCAGTATTTT.

The CDR3 spells CASSLEQLIETQYF. CDR3 nucleotide sequence: TGTGCCAGCAGCTTAGAACAGCTCATTGAGACCCAGTACTTC. The chain couples TRBV7-2 to TRBJ2-5; D is unresolved. This CDR3 has 14 residues. Germline CDR1 SGHTA, CDR2 FQGNSA. The V end lost 1 base, the J end lost 5 bases, and 11 bases lay between the germline ends.

The chain is built from TRBV29-1 and TRBJ2-2; 9 bases are a match to TRBD1. V trimming: 0 bases; J trimming: 4 bases; junction bases outside the gene matches: 6. The CDR3 runs 16 residues. Per the germline V gene, CDR1 is SQVTM and CDR2 is ANQGSEA. DNA for the CDR3: TGCAGCGTTGAAGAGGGTTGGACAGGGGCCACCGGGGAGCTGTTTTTT. Protein sequence: CSVEEGWTGATGELFF.

V usage is TRBV6-5 and J usage is TRBJ2-5, with 12 bases matching TRBD2. The CDR3 has 15 residues. CDR1 is MNHEY, CDR2 SVGAGI, per germline. V lost 7 bases to trimming and J lost 5 bases; unmatched junction nucleotides: 8. This CDR3 is CASNRLAGAVETQYF. Written as DNA, the CDR3 is TGTGCCAGCAACCGACTAGCGGGAGCAGTGGAGACCCAGTACTTC.

This clone was counted only a few times. The chain links TRBV7-3 to TRBJ1-3; tentative D call: TRBD1 (6 bases). This CDR3 comprises 12 residues. V lost 4 bases and J lost 11, with 12 bases in between. CDR1 and CDR2 from the germline V gene are SGHTA and FQGTGA. For the CDR3, the DNA is TGTGCCAGCAGCTCGGGACAACTGCCCATATATTTT. Translation gives CASSSGQLPIYF.

J is TRBJ1-5 and V is TRBV6-6; 7 bases align to TRBD1. V trimming: 6 bases; J trimming: 4 bases; junction bases outside the gene matches: 6. This CDR3 comprises 14 residues. Germline lookup yields CDR1 MNHNY and CDR2 SVGAGI (reference sequence). CDR3 loop: CASRPTGVNQPQHF. CDR3 DNA: TGTGCCAGCAGGCCCACAGGGGTTAATCAGCCCCAGCATTTT.

The sample holds a few counts of this clone. The chain uses TRBV20-1 and TRBJ2-1, with 9 bases identical to TRBD2. The CDR3 sequence is 11 residues long. Trimming took 6 bases from V and 13 from J; bases not matched to a gene: 7. Per germline, CDR1 DFQATT and CDR2 SNEGSKA (reference sequence). For the CDR3, the DNA is TGCAGTGCACGACTAGCGGAAAATCAGTTCTTC. Amino acids: CSARLAENQFF.

The V gene is TRBV30, the J gene TRBJ2-7; 8 bases fit TRBD2. The CDR3 is 12 residues long. J was trimmed by 12 bases and V by 4 bases; bases with no gene match: 11. Germline loops: CDR1 GTSNPN, CDR2 SVGIG (reference sequence). CDR3 sequence reads: CAWIGTSGVLYF. The CDR3 bases are TGTGCCTGGATAGGTACTAGCGGCGTCTTGTACTTC.

This chain connects TRBV30 to TRBJ2-2; no clear D. The V end lost 1 base, the J end lost 8 bases, and 5 bases lay between the germline ends. Germline-derived CDR1 and CDR2 are GTSNPN and SVGIG (reference sequence). CDR3 size: 11 residues. In DNA form, the CDR3 reads TGTGCCTGGAGTGGTGAGGGGGAGCTGTTTTTT. Encoded protein: CAWSGEGELFF. Full variable domain (rest looked up from reference TRBV30 and TRBJ2-2): SQTIHQWPATLVQPVGSPLSLECTVEGTSNPNLYWYRQAAGRGLQLLFYSVGIGQISSEVPQNLSASRPQDRQFILSSKKLLLSDSGFYLCAWSGEGELFFGEGSRLTVL.